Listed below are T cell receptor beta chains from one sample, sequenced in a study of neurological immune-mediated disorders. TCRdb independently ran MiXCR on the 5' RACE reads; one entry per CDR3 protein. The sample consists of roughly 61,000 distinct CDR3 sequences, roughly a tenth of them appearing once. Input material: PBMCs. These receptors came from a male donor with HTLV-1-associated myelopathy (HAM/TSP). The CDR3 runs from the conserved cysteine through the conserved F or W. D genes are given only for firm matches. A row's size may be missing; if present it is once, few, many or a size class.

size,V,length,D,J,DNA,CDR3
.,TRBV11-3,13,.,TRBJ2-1,TGTGCCAGCAGCTTAGAGCCCGGCCATGAGCAGTTCTTC,CASSLEPGHEQFF
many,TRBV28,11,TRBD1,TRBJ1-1,TGTGCCAGCAGTTCCGGGACAGGGGCTTTCTTT,CASSSGTGAFF
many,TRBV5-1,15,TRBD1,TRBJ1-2,TGCGCCAGCAGCTTGGTGGGACAGGGTGTCGATGGCTACACCTTC,CASSLVGQGVDGYTF
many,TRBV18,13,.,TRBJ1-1,TGTGCCAGCTCACCAACAGGTAGGACTGAAGCTTTCTTT,CASSPTGRTEAFF
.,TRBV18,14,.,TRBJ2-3,TGTGCCAGCTCACCACGGCAGGGAATAGATACGCAGTATTTT,CASSPRQGIDTQYF
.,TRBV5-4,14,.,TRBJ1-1,TGTGCCAGCAGCTTGGGATCAGGTAGCACTGCAGCTTTCTTT,CASSLGSGSTAAFF
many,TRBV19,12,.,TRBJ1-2,TGTGCCAGTAGCGAAATTTCCTATGGCTACACCTTC,CASSEISYGYTF
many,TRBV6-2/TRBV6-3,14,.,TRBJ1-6,TGTGCCAGCAGTTACGGGGGCATCAATTCACCCCTCCACTTT,CASSYGGINSPLHF
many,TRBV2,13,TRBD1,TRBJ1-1,TGTGCCAGCAGGGCAGGGGGACACACTGAAGCTTTCTTT,CASRAGGHTEAFF
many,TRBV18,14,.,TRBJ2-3,TGTGCCAGCTCACCAACCCAGGGAAAAGATACGCAGTATTTT,CASSPTQGKDTQYF
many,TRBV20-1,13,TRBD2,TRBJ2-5,TGCAGTGCTCGTAGCGGGGGAGGAGAGACCCAGTACTTC,CSARSGGGETQYF
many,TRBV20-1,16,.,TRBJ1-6,TGCAGTGCTAGAGACCTTAACACTGTGAAAAATTCACCCCTCCACTTT,CSARDLNTVKNSPLHF
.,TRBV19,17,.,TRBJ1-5,TGTGCCAGTAGCCTCCACGGGGGGGCCCCTAGCAATCAGCCCCAGCATTTT,CASSLHGGAPSNQPQHF
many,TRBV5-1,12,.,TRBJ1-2,TGCGCCAGCAGCTTCTCTACCCAGGGCTACACCTTC,CASSFSTQGYTF
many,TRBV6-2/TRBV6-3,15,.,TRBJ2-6,TGTGCCAGCAGTTACGGGAATTCTGGGGCCAACGTCCTGACTTTC,CASSYGNSGANVLTF
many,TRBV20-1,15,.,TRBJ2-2,TGCAGTGCTAGATCCATCAGGGGAGTCGCCGGGGAGCTGTTTTTT,CSARSIRGVAGELFF
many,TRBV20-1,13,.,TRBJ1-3,TGCAGTGCGGCCCCAGACTCTGGAAACACCATATATTTT,CSAAPDSGNTIYF
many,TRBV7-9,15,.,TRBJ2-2,TGTGCCAGCAGCCTAGGCCTAGCTAGCACCGGGGAGCTGTTTTTT,CASSLGLASTGELFF
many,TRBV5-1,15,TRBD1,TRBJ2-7,TGCGCCAGCAGCTTGGTCCCGGGACAGGTCTACGAGCAGTACTTC,CASSLVPGQVYEQYF
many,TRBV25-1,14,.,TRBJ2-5,TGTGCCAGCAGTGAAGGCGGTCGTAAGGAGACCCAGTACTTC,CASSEGGRKETQYF
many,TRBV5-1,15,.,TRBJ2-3,TGCGCCAGCAGCTCCAGGCCGGGATCCCCAGATACGCAGTATTTT,CASSSRPGSPDTQYF
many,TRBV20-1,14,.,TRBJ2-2,TGCAGTGCTAGAGACCCGTTGAACACCGGGGAGCTGTTTTTT,CSARDPLNTGELFF
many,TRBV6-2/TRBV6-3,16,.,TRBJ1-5,TGTGCCAGCAGCCGAATTTTTGGGGCTGGCAATCAGCCCCAGCATTTT,CASSRIFGAGNQPQHF
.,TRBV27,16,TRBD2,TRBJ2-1,TGTGCCAGCAGTTTCAGCGGGGGCAGCGCCTACAATGAGCAGTTCTTC,CASSFSGGSAYNEQFF
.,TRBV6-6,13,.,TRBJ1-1,TGTGCCAGCAGCCACAGGGCAACCACAGAAGCTTTCTTT,CASSHRATTEAFF
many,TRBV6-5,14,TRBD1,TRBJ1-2,TGTGCCAGCAGTTACGATGGGACAGGGCATGGCTACACCTTC,CASSYDGTGHGYTF
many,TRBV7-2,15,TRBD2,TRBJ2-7,TGTGCCAGCAGCTCGGGGGGGGGGACCGGCTACGAGCAGTACTTC,CASSSGGGTGYEQYF
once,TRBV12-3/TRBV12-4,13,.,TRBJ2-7,TGTGCCAGCAGTTTAATGAGGGCCTTCGAGCAGTACTTC,CASSLMRAFEQYF
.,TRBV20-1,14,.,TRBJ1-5,TGCAGTGCTCGACCCGGTGGGGCAGCTCCACCCAAGCATTTT,CSARPGGAAPPKHF
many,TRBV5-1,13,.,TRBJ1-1,TGCGCCAGCAGCCCCAACCCTAACACTGAAGCTTTCTTT,CASSPNPNTEAFF